A selection of T cell receptor beta chains follows, all from one sample in a study of Graves' ophthalmopathy and Graves' hyperthyroidism. Via MiXCR, TCRdb re-called the multiplex PCR reads, giving one row per CDR3 protein. The sample lists a few hundred thousand distinct CDR3 sequences; approximately 18% were seen once. The sequenced sample consisted of peripheral blood. The receptor source for this set is an adult woman with stable Graves' hyperthyroidism. The CDR3 runs from the conserved cysteine through the conserved F or W. Each record gives: D gene, J gene, clone size, V gene, CDR3 DNA, CDR3 protein. D genes are given only for firm matches. Only some rows state a clone size, as once, few, many or a class for expanded clones.

>TRBD2|TRBJ2-7|many|TRBV27
TGTGCCACCCTCCCCCGGACTAGCGGGAGTTACAGCGAGCAGTACTTC
CATLPRTSGSYSEQYF
>NA|TRBJ2-7|NA|TRBV6-2/TRBV6-3
TGTGCCAGCAGTCGGAGGGTAATCTCCTACGATCAGTACTTC
CASSRRVISYDQYF
>TRBD2|TRBJ2-5|many|TRBV28
TGTGCCAGCAGTCCCCAACTAGCGGGCCAACAAGAGACCCAGTACTTC
CASSPQLAGQQETQYF
>NA|TRBJ1-5|NA|TRBV19
TGTGCCAGTAGAGGTTTAGGCGGCAATCAGCCCCAGCATTTT
CASRGLGGNQPQHF
>TRBD1|TRBJ2-7|once|TRBV24-1
TGTGCCACCAGTGCGGACAGGGGGAGCTCCTACGAGCAGTACTTC
CATSADRGSSYEQYF
>NA|TRBJ2-7|NA|TRBV20-1
TGCAGTGCTCAACCTATAAGCGGACAGCCCGACTACGAGCAGTACTTC
CSAQPISGQPDYEQYF
>TRBD2|TRBJ2-5|many|TRBV20-1
TGCAGTGCTCCCCCTAGCGGATATATCCAAGAGACCCAGTACTTC
CSAPPSGYIQETQYF
>TRBD2|TRBJ2-5|many|TRBV15
TGTGCCACCAGCAGAGATGATCTCCTAGCGGGAGTTTTGGAGACCCAGTACTTC
CATSRDDLLAGVLETQYF
>NA|TRBJ2-7|many|TRBV28
TGTGCCAGCAGAGCCAGGACATACCCCTACGAGCAGTACTTC
CASRARTYPYEQYF
>NA|TRBJ2-5|few|TRBV20-1
TGCAGTGCTTACGGCGGGGCGGTAGTCCAAGAGACCCAGTACTTC
CSAYGGAVVQETQYF
>NA|TRBJ1-1|many|TRBV12-5
TGTGCTAGTGGTTTACCAAACACTGAAGCTTTCTTT
CASGLPNTEAFF
>TRBD2|TRBJ2-5|many|TRBV28
TGTGCCAGCAGTCCCCGGACTAGCGGGACGGAGACCCAGTACTTC
CASSPRTSGTETQYF
>TRBD1|TRBJ1-5|NA|TRBV6-2/TRBV6-3
TGTGCCAGCAGGCAAATGACAGGGGTTAATCAGCCCCAGCATTTT
CASRQMTGVNQPQHF
>NA|TRBJ2-7|many|TRBV7-9
TGTGCCAGCAGCTCCGGACAGCGACTCTACGAGCAGTACTTC
CASSSGQRLYEQYF
>NA|TRBJ2-7|many|TRBV27
TGTGCCAGCAGTTTATACGGACTCCCGGCGGACGAGCAGTACTTC
CASSLYGLPADEQYF
>TRBD1|TRBJ2-5|many|TRBV19
TGTGCCAGCTTGGACAGGGGGCAAGAGACCCAGTACTTC
CASLDRGQETQYF
>NA|TRBJ2-7|few|TRBV27
TGTGCCAGCAGCTTTAAAGAGAGCTACGAGCAGTACTTC
CASSFKESYEQYF
>TRBD1|TRBJ1-1|many|TRBV29-1
TGCAGCGTTAGACAGGGGTTTTCGGCTTTCTTT
CSVRQGFSAFF
>NA|TRBJ2-7|NA|TRBV12-3/TRBV12-4
TGTGCCAGCAGTGCAGTGAAGCCCTACGATCAGTACTTC
CASSAVKPYDQYF
>TRBD2|TRBJ2-7|few|TRBV20-1
TGCAGTGCTAGAGCTCCTAGCGGCTACGAGCAGTACTTC
CSARAPSGYEQYF
>NA|TRBJ2-7|NA|TRBV12-3/TRBV12-4
TGTGCCAGCAGTTTGTGGACCCAAGAGCAGTACTTC
CASSLWTQEQYF
>NA|TRBJ2-7|many|TRBV27
TGTGCCAGCAGCTACCAGAAGGAAGAAGGGCTCTACGAGCAGTACTTC
CASSYQKEEGLYEQYF
>NA|TRBJ1-6|many|TRBV11-2
TGTGCCAGCAGCGCGCGACAGGCCAGCTCCTATAATTCACCCCTCCACTTT
CASSARQASSYNSPLHF
>NA|TRBJ1-1|NA|TRBV2
TGTGCCAGCAGTTCCCAGGATGGGAACACTGATGCTTTCTTT
CASSSQDGNTDAFF
>NA|TRBJ2-2|NA|TRBV3-1
TGTGCCAGCAGCCCAAACCAGAGGACCGGGGAGCTGTTTTTT
CASSPNQRTGELFF
>NA|TRBJ1-2|NA|TRBV2
TGTGCCAGCAGCGGAGGGTGGGCCCGGGCCCACTATGGCTACACCTTC
CASSGGWARAHYGYTF
>NA|TRBJ2-2|few|TRBV4-3
TGCGCCAGCAGCCATCCCTATGGAGGGGCGAACACCGGGGAGCTGTTTTTT
CASSHPYGGANTGELFF
>TRBD2|TRBJ2-7|many|TRBV7-2
TGTGCCAGCAGCCCTGAGGGACTAGCGAGACTCTACGAGCAGTACTTC
CASSPEGLARLYEQYF
>NA|TRBJ2-2|many|TRBV5-1
TGCGCCAGCAGCTTGGCCGTCTCGAACACCGGGGAGCTGTTTTTT
CASSLAVSNTGELFF
>NA|TRBJ2-7|NA|TRBV12-3/TRBV12-4
TGTGCCAGCAGTCCGATAGGGGTGGACTACGAGCAGTACTTC
CASSPIGVDYEQYF
>NA|TRBJ1-4|many|TRBV27
TGTGCCAGCAGTGGCAGTAGAACTAATGAAAAACTGTTTTTT
CASSGSRTNEKLFF
>NA|TRBJ2-7|many|TRBV4-3
TGCGCCAGCAGCCAAGAGAGGGGTCTCGAGCAGTACTTC
CASSQERGLEQYF
>NA|TRBJ2-7|NA|TRBV11-2
TGTGCCAGCAGCTTAGTTGACGGGGGCTTCGAGCAGTACTTC
CASSLVDGGFEQYF
>TRBD2|TRBJ2-5|many|TRBV20-1
TGCAGTGCTAGCCACCGGGAGGGTGAAGAGACCCAGTACTTC
CSASHREGEETQYF
>NA|TRBJ2-2|NA|TRBV12-5
TGTGCTAGTGGTTTGGTACTCCGTTTGACAGCGAACACCGGGGAGCTGTTTTTT
CASGLVLRLTANTGELFF
>NA|TRBJ1-5|many|TRBV6-2/TRBV6-3
TGTGCCAGCAGTTACTCACGGACAGTGGCCCTGCCCCAGCATTTT
CASSYSRTVALPQHF
>NA|TRBJ2-7|many|TRBV12-3/TRBV12-4
TGTGCCAGCAGCCGGAGGGGTTACGGGTCCTACGAGCAGTACTTC
CASSRRGYGSYEQYF
>NA|TRBJ2-7|many|TRBV19
TGTGCCAGTAGTATAAGGGCGGGCCCCTACGAGCAGTACTTC
CASSIRAGPYEQYF
>TRBD2|TRBJ2-7|few|TRBV30
TGTGCCTGGAGTGTACCTAGCGGGAATTTCTACGAGCAGTACTTC
CAWSVPSGNFYEQYF
>NA|TRBJ2-5|many|TRBV4-3
TGCGCCAGCAGCCTGAGTTGGCGCGGTCGAGAGACCCAGTACTTC
CASSLSWRGRETQYF
>NA|TRBJ1-1|many|TRBV29-1
TGCAGCGTCTGGGAGAACACTGAAGCTTTCTTT
CSVWENTEAFF
>NA|TRBJ1-3|few|TRBV11-2
TGTGCCAGCAGCTTAGGGGGGAAATATTTCTCTGGAAACACCATATATTTT
CASSLGGKYFSGNTIYF
>NA|TRBJ2-7|many|TRBV6-5
TGTGCCAGCGGGAATCCGGGACAATCCTACGAGCAGTACTTC
CASGNPGQSYEQYF
>NA|TRBJ2-5|many|TRBV6-1
TGTGCCAGCAATTCATGGGAAGAGACCCAGTACTTC
CASNSWEETQYF
>NA|TRBJ2-2|few|TRBV5-4
TGTGCCAGCAGCCGCCTAGGGGCGCCACCCGGGGAGCTGTTTTTT
CASSRLGAPPGELFF
>TRBD1|TRBJ1-1|many|TRBV27
TGTGCCAGCAGTTTTTTCTCCGGGACAGTGAACACTGAAGCTTTCTTT
CASSFFSGTVNTEAFF
>NA|TRBJ1-1|many|TRBV6-2/TRBV6-3
TGTGCCAGCAGGCCGATGAACACTGAAGCTTTCTTT
CASRPMNTEAFF
>NA|TRBJ1-1|many|TRBV7-2
TGTGCCAGCAGCAAAGGGGTTAACACTGAAGCTTTCTTT
CASSKGVNTEAFF
>NA|TRBJ2-5|NA|TRBV6-2/TRBV6-3
TGTGCCAGCAGTTACATAGGCGTCTCACGGCGGGGAGAGACCCAGTACTTC
CASSYIGVSRRGETQYF
>NA|TRBJ1-2|many|TRBV6-1
TGTGCCAGCAGTCCCCCCCTTGGGGAGGGCTATGGCTACACCTTC
CASSPPLGEGYGYTF
>NA|TRBJ1-1|many|TRBV6-2/TRBV6-3
TGTGCCAGCAGGTTAAAGGGCACTGAAGCTTTCTTT
CASRLKGTEAFF
>NA|TRBJ1-1|once|TRBV6-1
TGTGCCAGCGTGGACTCGGGGGGGGGGAACACTGAAGCTTTCTTT
CASVDSGGGNTEAFF
>TRBD1|TRBJ2-2|many|TRBV29-1
TGCAGCGTTACAGGGGCCACCGGGGAGCTGTTTTTT
CSVTGATGELFF
>NA|TRBJ2-7|many|TRBV6-1
TGTGCCAGTTCGGAGGGCCCGGGCAACTACGAGCAGTACTTC
CASSEGPGNYEQYF
>TRBD1|TRBJ1-2|many|TRBV2
TGTGCCAGCAGCCTGGACAGGGGGCTTTATGGCTACACCTTC
CASSLDRGLYGYTF
>NA|TRBJ2-7|few|TRBV12-3/TRBV12-4
TGTGCTAGCAGCGATCTAGCTGGAGCGCGACGGGAGCAGTACTTC
CASSDLAGARREQYF
>TRBD1|TRBJ1-1|NA|TRBV19
TGTGCCAGTAGCTTCGGATTGGGACAGATAAATTTGAACACTGAAGCTTTCTTT
CASSFGLGQINLNTEAFF
>NA|TRBJ1-5|many|TRBV24-1
TGTGCCACCAGTGCCAGTATGAATCAGCCCCAGCATTTT
CATSASMNQPQHF
>TRBD2|TRBJ2-5|NA|TRBV19
TGTGCCAGCTCGGACGGGAGGGAGGAGACCCAGTACTTC
CASSDGREETQYF
>NA|TRBJ2-5|many|TRBV20-1
TGCAGTTCGACGCGAACAGGCCAAGAGACCCAGTACTTC
CSSTRTGQETQYF